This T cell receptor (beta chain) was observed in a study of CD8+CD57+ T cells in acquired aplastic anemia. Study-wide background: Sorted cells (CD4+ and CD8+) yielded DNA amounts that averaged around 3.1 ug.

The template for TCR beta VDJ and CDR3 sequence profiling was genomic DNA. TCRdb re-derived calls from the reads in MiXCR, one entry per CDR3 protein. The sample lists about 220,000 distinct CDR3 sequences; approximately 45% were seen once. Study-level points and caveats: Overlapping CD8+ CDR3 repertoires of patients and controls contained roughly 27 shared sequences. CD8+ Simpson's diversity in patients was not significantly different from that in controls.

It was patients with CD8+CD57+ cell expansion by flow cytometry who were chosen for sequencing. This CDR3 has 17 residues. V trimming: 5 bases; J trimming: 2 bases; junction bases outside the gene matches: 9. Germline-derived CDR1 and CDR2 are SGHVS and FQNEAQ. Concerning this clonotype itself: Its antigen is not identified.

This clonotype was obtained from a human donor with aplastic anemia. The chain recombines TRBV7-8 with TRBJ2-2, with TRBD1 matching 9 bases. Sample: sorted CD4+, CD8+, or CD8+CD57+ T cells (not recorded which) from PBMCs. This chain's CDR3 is CASSPKQGAGNTGELFF. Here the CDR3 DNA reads TGTGCCAGCAGCCCGAAACAGGGGGCTGGAAACACCGGGGAGCTGTTTTTT.